The rows below give T cell receptor beta chains drawn from one sample of a study of T cells in Graves' hyperthyroidism and ophthalmopathy. MiXCR, applied by TCRdb to the multiplex PCR reads, yields one record per CDR3 protein. This sample has approximately 620,000 distinct CDR3 sequences, with approximately 15% found just once. Sequencing input: blood. These receptors originate from a woman in her twenties or thirties with Graves' hyperthyroidism that later progressed to Graves' ophthalmopathy. Both conserved end residues are part of each CDR3. The order of the fields is V gene, J gene, clone size, D gene, CDR3 protein, CDR3 DNA. A D gene is named only where the DNA matches it firmly. Clone size is given for some rows only: seen once, a few or many times, or a class if the clone is expanded.

v_call: TRBV12-3/TRBV12-4
j_call: TRBJ1-2
clone_size: many
d_call: NA
cdr3_aa: CASSLDGSVGGYTF
cdr3_nt: TGTGCCAGCAGTTTAGACGGATCGGTGGGTGGCTACACCTTC

v_call: TRBV5-4
j_call: TRBJ2-2
clone_size: many
d_call: TRBD2
cdr3_aa: CASSPRLAGDTGELFF
cdr3_nt: TGTGCCAGCAGCCCCAGACTAGCGGGAGACACCGGGGAGCTGTTTTTT

v_call: TRBV27
j_call: TRBJ2-2
clone_size: many
d_call: TRBD2
cdr3_aa: CASTPLAGLTGELFF
cdr3_nt: TGTGCCAGCACCCCACTAGCGGGACTCACCGGGGAGCTGTTTTTT

v_call: TRBV3-1
j_call: TRBJ2-5
clone_size: NA
d_call: TRBD1
cdr3_aa: CASSPTGTGRSPGYF
cdr3_nt: TGTGCCAGCAGCCCAACAGGGACAGGGAGATCGCCGGGGTACTTC

v_call: TRBV5-5
j_call: TRBJ1-1
clone_size: NA
d_call: TRBD1
cdr3_aa: CASSGTVSGAFF
cdr3_nt: TGTGCCAGCAGCGGGACAGTCTCAGGTGCTTTCTTT

v_call: TRBV15
j_call: TRBJ1-1
clone_size: many
d_call: NA
cdr3_aa: CATSRGEWNTEAFF
cdr3_nt: TGTGCCACCAGCAGAGGTGAATGGAACACTGAAGCTTTCTTT

v_call: TRBV4-2
j_call: TRBJ2-7
clone_size: NA
d_call: NA
cdr3_aa: CASSQAISVDEQYF
cdr3_nt: TGTGCCAGCAGCCAAGCTATTAGCGTGGACGAGCAGTACTTC

v_call: TRBV6-1
j_call: TRBJ1-2
clone_size: NA
d_call: NA
cdr3_aa: CASVLAGLPNYGYTF
cdr3_nt: TGTGCCAGCGTCCTAGCCGGACTGCCCAACTATGGCTACACCTTC

v_call: TRBV19
j_call: TRBJ1-2
clone_size: many
d_call: NA
cdr3_aa: CASSISIGGDGYTF
cdr3_nt: TGTGCCAGTAGTATATCGATAGGTGGGGATGGCTACACCTTC

v_call: TRBV6-1
j_call: TRBJ1-4
clone_size: many
d_call: TRBD1
cdr3_aa: CASSQIIDRGPNNEKLFF
cdr3_nt: TGTGCCAGCAGCCAGATTATAGACAGGGGGCCCAATAATGAAAAACTGTTTTTT

v_call: TRBV18
j_call: TRBJ1-4
clone_size: NA
d_call: TRBD1
cdr3_aa: CASSPGQGPEKLFF
cdr3_nt: TGTGCCAGCTCACCCGGACAGGGTCCCGAAAAACTGTTTTTT

v_call: TRBV12-3/TRBV12-4
j_call: TRBJ2-7
clone_size: many
d_call: TRBD1
cdr3_aa: CASSKTGVYEQYF
cdr3_nt: TGTGCCAGCAGTAAGACAGGGGTCTACGAGCAGTACTTC

v_call: TRBV7-2
j_call: TRBJ2-3
clone_size: many
d_call: TRBD1
cdr3_aa: CASSPPRTGGKDTQYF
cdr3_nt: TGTGCCAGCAGCCCCCCAAGGACAGGGGGCAAAGATACGCAGTATTTT

v_call: TRBV12-3/TRBV12-4
j_call: TRBJ1-6
clone_size: many
d_call: TRBD1
cdr3_aa: CASSPDRVPPNSPLHF
cdr3_nt: TGTGCCAGCAGCCCAGACAGGGTACCACCAAATTCACCCCTCCACTTT

v_call: TRBV6-2/TRBV6-3
j_call: TRBJ1-1
clone_size: NA
d_call: NA
cdr3_aa: CASSYSGGLDAAFF
cdr3_nt: TGTGCCAGCAGTTACTCGGGGGGACTCGACGCGGCTTTCTTT

v_call: TRBV6-1
j_call: TRBJ1-5
clone_size: NA
d_call: NA
cdr3_aa: CASSGARGRMGNQPQHF
cdr3_nt: TGTGCCAGCTCAGGGGCACGGGGGCGCATGGGCAATCAGCCCCAGCATTTT

v_call: TRBV19
j_call: TRBJ1-1
clone_size: NA
d_call: TRBD1
cdr3_aa: CASSMADREFAFF
cdr3_nt: TGTGCCAGTAGTATGGCTGACAGGGAATTTGCTTTCTTT

v_call: TRBV18
j_call: TRBJ1-1
clone_size: many
d_call: NA
cdr3_aa: CASSPVNGNTEAFF
cdr3_nt: TGTGCCAGCTCACCAGTAAATGGGAACACTGAAGCTTTCTTT

v_call: TRBV20-1
j_call: TRBJ2-7
clone_size: many
d_call: TRBD2
cdr3_aa: CSALPGTSSYEQYF
cdr3_nt: TGCAGTGCACTCCCCGGGACTAGCTCCTACGAGCAGTACTTC

v_call: TRBV5-1
j_call: TRBJ2-1
clone_size: many
d_call: NA
cdr3_aa: CASSPSGEEQFF
cdr3_nt: TGCGCCAGCAGCCCCTCGGGCGAGGAGCAGTTCTTC

v_call: TRBV20-1
j_call: TRBJ2-5
clone_size: NA
d_call: NA
cdr3_aa: CSATTTQETQYF
cdr3_nt: TGCAGTGCCACCACCACGCAAGAGACCCAGTACTTC

v_call: TRBV19
j_call: TRBJ2-7
clone_size: few
d_call: TRBD2
cdr3_aa: CASSIGWRGLANEQYF
cdr3_nt: TGTGCCAGTAGTATCGGTTGGCGGGGACTAGCCAACGAGCAGTACTTC

v_call: TRBV12-3/TRBV12-4
j_call: TRBJ1-3
clone_size: many
d_call: NA
cdr3_aa: CASRPFAGQIWGNTIYF
cdr3_nt: TGTGCCAGCAGACCCTTTGCAGGACAGATATGGGGAAACACCATATATTTT

v_call: TRBV6-1
j_call: TRBJ2-3
clone_size: NA
d_call: TRBD1
cdr3_aa: CASSSDRSTDTQYF
cdr3_nt: TGTGCCAGCAGTTCGGACAGGAGCACAGATACGCAGTATTTT

v_call: TRBV6-2/TRBV6-3
j_call: TRBJ2-7
clone_size: NA
d_call: NA
cdr3_aa: CASTRLAGGSGEQYF
cdr3_nt: TGTGCCAGCACCCGCTTGGCTGGAGGGTCGGGGGAGCAGTACTTC

v_call: TRBV5-8
j_call: TRBJ1-4
clone_size: few
d_call: NA
cdr3_aa: CASDIIGTVPEKLFF
cdr3_nt: TGTGCCAGCGATATTATTGGGACCGTGCCTGAAAAACTGTTTTTT

v_call: TRBV5-6
j_call: TRBJ1-2
clone_size: many
d_call: NA
cdr3_aa: CASSPLGKNYGYTF
cdr3_nt: TGTGCCAGCAGCCCCTTGGGGAAGAACTATGGCTACACCTTC

v_call: TRBV10-2
j_call: TRBJ2-3
clone_size: many
d_call: TRBD2
cdr3_aa: CASRLLAGADTQYF
cdr3_nt: TGCGCCAGCAGGCTACTAGCGGGGGCAGATACGCAGTATTTT

v_call: TRBV10-3
j_call: TRBJ2-5
clone_size: many
d_call: TRBD2
cdr3_aa: CAISESAGAIGETQYF
cdr3_nt: TGTGCCATCAGTGAGTCAGCGGGGGCCATAGGGGAGACCCAGTACTTC

v_call: TRBV20-1
j_call: TRBJ1-1
clone_size: many
d_call: NA
cdr3_aa: CSASPVGDGAFF
cdr3_nt: TGCAGTGCTAGCCCAGTTGGGGATGGGGCTTTCTTT

v_call: TRBV20-1
j_call: TRBJ2-1
clone_size: NA
d_call: TRBD2
cdr3_aa: CSATSGTNYNEQFF
cdr3_nt: TGCAGTGCCACTAGCGGGACTAACTACAATGAGCAGTTCTTC

v_call: TRBV20-1
j_call: TRBJ2-3
clone_size: many
d_call: TRBD2
cdr3_aa: CRAGGRSTDTQYF
cdr3_nt: TGCAGAGCAGGCGGGAGGAGCACAGATACGCAGTATTTT

v_call: TRBV4-1
j_call: TRBJ1-5
clone_size: NA
d_call: NA
cdr3_aa: CASSLFIGKNQPQHF
cdr3_nt: TGCGCCAGCAGCCTTTTTATAGGAAAAAATCAGCCCCAGCATTTT

v_call: TRBV5-1
j_call: TRBJ2-3
clone_size: many
d_call: NA
cdr3_aa: CASSLDQGIDTQYF
cdr3_nt: TGCGCCAGCAGCTTGGATCAGGGCATAGATACGCAGTATTTT

v_call: TRBV10-3
j_call: TRBJ2-3
clone_size: few
d_call: TRBD2
cdr3_aa: CAITRGGGPDTQYF
cdr3_nt: TGTGCCATCACCCGGGGGGGAGGGCCAGATACGCAGTATTTT

v_call: TRBV30
j_call: TRBJ1-4
clone_size: many
d_call: NA
cdr3_aa: CAWSYGTGDEKLFF
cdr3_nt: TGTGCCTGGAGTTATGGGACGGGCGATGAAAAACTGTTTTTT

v_call: TRBV27
j_call: TRBJ2-1
clone_size: many
d_call: NA
cdr3_aa: CASIGSYNEQFF
cdr3_nt: TGTGCCAGCATTGGCTCCTACAATGAGCAGTTCTTC

v_call: TRBV29-1
j_call: TRBJ2-3
clone_size: NA
d_call: NA
cdr3_aa: CSVERQQTDTQYF
cdr3_nt: TGCAGCGTTGAGAGGCAGCAGACAGATACGCAGTATTTT

v_call: TRBV12-5
j_call: TRBJ1-1
clone_size: many
d_call: NA
cdr3_aa: CASGSYLIQGMNTEAFF
cdr3_nt: TGTGCTAGTGGTTCCTACCTTATCCAGGGTATGAACACTGAAGCTTTCTTT